Detailed here is one TCR beta chain. Its antigen is as yet unknown. This sample was taken from a study of a mutant IDH1 vaccine in newly diagnosed glioma. Study-level information: Radiotherapy, temozolomide, or both had been given previously, and both were given to most. The study's findings and limits: 93.3% of patients showed vaccine-induced immune responses across multiple MHC alleles. Pseudoprogression appeared unlinked to shifts in leading peripheral T cell clonotypes.

Germline V gives CDR1 LNHNV, CDR2 YYDKDF (reference sequence). CDR3 size: 14 residues. Trimming cost V 6 bases and J 2 bases, with 12 bases left between them. This sample's time point: baseline, week 1 (first vaccination visit). Treatment specified: pre-vaccination baseline after standard-of-care therapy. New WHO grade 3 or 4 astrocytomas that were IDH1-mutant and ATRX-lost occurred in the donors. Here immunoSEQ multiplex PCR was the method, and the copy in TCRdb shows in-frame clones only, minus some. The data show about 15,000 clones, with 85% to 90% seen just once and 7.5% to 9.5% held by the top ten.

The chain has TRBV15 and TRBJ2-3; a weak D match, TRBD2 (5 bases). This clonotype originated in a woman aged 40 to 49 with glioma. Some clones in this sample may be carry-over from other donors' samples. Here the sequenced sample was PBMCs, taken from a glioma patient treated with radiotherapy, temozolomide or both. The CDR3 protein is CATSLREYTDTQYF. Here the CDR3 DNA reads TGTGCCACCAGTCTGAGGGAGTACACAGATACGCAGTATTTT.